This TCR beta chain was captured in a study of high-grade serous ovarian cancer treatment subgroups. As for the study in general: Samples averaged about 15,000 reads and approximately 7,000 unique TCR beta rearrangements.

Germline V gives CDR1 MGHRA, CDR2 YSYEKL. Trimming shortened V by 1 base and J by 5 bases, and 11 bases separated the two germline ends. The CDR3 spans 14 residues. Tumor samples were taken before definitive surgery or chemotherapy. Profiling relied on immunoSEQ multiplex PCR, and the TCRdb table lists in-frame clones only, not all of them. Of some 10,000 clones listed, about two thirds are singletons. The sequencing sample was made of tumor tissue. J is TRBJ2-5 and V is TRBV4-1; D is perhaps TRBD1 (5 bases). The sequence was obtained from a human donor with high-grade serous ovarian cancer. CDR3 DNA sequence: TGCGCCAGCAGCCAAGCCCCAGGGCTGGAGACCCAGTACTTC. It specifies CASSQAPGLETQYF.